Each of the 17 T cell receptor beta chains below was sequenced from the same sample in a study of STAT5B mutations in CD4+ large granular lymphocyte leukemia. The protocol was immunoSEQ multiplex PCR, while the TCRdb copy is restricted to in-frame clones and leaves out a portion. The sample includes 40,000 to 55,000 clones, just over 85% of them seen just once. Sequences were obtained from CD4+ T cells from blood buffy coats. These receptors came from a human donor in good health.

This clone was seen only a few times. The rearrangement joins TRBV30 to TRBJ1-2; TRBD1 is a possible D gene (6 bases). Germline values: CDR1 GTSNPN, CDR2 SVGIG (reference sequence). This CDR3 is built from 11 residues. The ends were cut back, 3 bases at V and 8 bases at J, with 10 bases in the middle. In DNA, the CDR3 is TGTGCCTGGAGGCTGGGGGGCGGCTACACCTTC. Encoded protein: CAWRLGGGYTF.

The gene calls are TRBV7-8 and TRBJ1-2; D might be TRBD1 (6 bases). V shed 1 base and J shed 0 bases, with 15 bases lying between them. From germline, CDR1 is SGHVS and CDR2 FQNEAQ. The CDR3 is 17 residues long. The CDR3, as DNA: TGTGCCAGCAGCTTAGTTGTAATCGGGACAACTAACTATGGCTACACCTTC. As protein: CASSLVVIGTTNYGYTF. The variable domain in full, with the rest retrieved from reference TRBV7-8 and TRBJ1-2, is GAGVSQSPRYKVAKRGQDVALRCDPISGHVSLFWYQQALGQGPEFLTYFQNEAQLDKSGLPSDRFFAERPEGSVSTLKIQRTQQEDSAVYLCASSLVVIGTTNYGYTFGSGTRLTVV.

This chain connects TRBV28 to TRBJ1-2; 10 bases line up with TRBD1. J gave up 4 bases and V 3 bases, and 8 bases lay outside the gene matches. The CDR3 covers 16 residues. Germline CDR1 reads MDHEN; CDR2 reads SYDVKM. CDR3 bases: TGTGCCAGCAGTTTCCAGGGACAGGGGAATGGCTATGGCTACACCTTC. This translates into CASSFQGQGNGYGYTF.

Here the CDR3 DNA reads TGCAGCTACCGGGACAGCCCTAACTATGGCTACACCTTC. Translating it yields CSYRDSPNYGYTF. The chain has TRBV29-1 and TRBJ1-2; 7 nucleotides line up with TRBD1. This CDR3 is built from 13 residues. Trimming took 8 bases from V and 0 from J; bases not matched to a gene: 6. Per germline, CDR1 SQVTM and CDR2 ANQGSEA. The full variable domain, rest sourced from reference TRBV29-1 and TRBJ1-2, is SAVISQKPSRDICQRGTSLTIQCQVDSQVTMMFWYRQQPGQSLTLIATANQGSEATYESGFVIDKFPISRPNLTFSTLTVSNMSPEDSSIYLCSYRDSPNYGYTFGSGTRLTVV.

This chain connects TRBV12-2 to TRBJ2-1. TRBV12-2 has pseudogene status. The CDR3 length is 15 residues. Written as DNA, the CDR3 is TGTGCAAGTCGCTTCAAGAATCCAGAGGGGAATGAGCAGTTCTTC. It codes for CASRFKNPEGNEQFF.

The chain carries TRBV5-1 and TRBJ2-2; either TRBD1 or TRBD2 may fit D (5 bases each). The CDR3 spans 15 residues. Trimming pared 2 bases from V and 4 bases from J, leaving 12 bases between. Germline V gives CDR1 SGHRS, CDR2 YFSETQ. The CDR3 here is CASSFGHGTTGELFF. The CDR3 nucleotides read TGCGCCAGCAGCTTCGGTCACGGGACCACCGGGGAGCTGTTTTTT.

The chain joins TRBV18 to TRBJ2-3, with 9 bases that match TRBD2. Germline-derived CDR1 and CDR2 are KGHSH and LQKENI. J gave up 0 bases and V 6 bases, and 19 bases lay outside the gene matches. The CDR3 consists of 20 residues. The CDR3 region has the DNA TGTGCCAGCTCGCGACTTATTTCCCCCCGACTAGCGGCTAGCACAGATACGCAGTATTTT. Its protein product is CASSRLISPRLAASTDTQYF.

The chain uses TRBV5-6 and TRBJ1-1; D is perhaps TRBD1 (6 bases). There are 14 residues in the CDR3. V gave up 3 bases and J gave up 2 bases, with 11 bases separating them. From germline, CDR1 is SGHDT and CDR2 YYEEEE. Written as DNA, the CDR3 is TGTGCCAGCAGCTGGGGGGGCAGAAACACTGAAGCTTTCTTT. As protein: CASSWGGRNTEAFF.

CDR3 nucleotide sequence: TGTGCCTGGGGGAAGGGCCTCGGGGGCTACACCTTC. Its translation is CAWGKGLGGYTF. The chain links TRBV30 to TRBJ1-2; the D is unclear. Germline V lookup: CDR1 GTSNPN, CDR2 SVGIG (reference sequence). The CDR3 has 12 residues. Deletions cut 5 bases from V and 8 bases from J, with 15 bases between.

This clone was found a few times. CDR3 bases: TGCGCCAGCAGCCAAGATCTTAGCTCTACGAGGGGGACCCAGTACTTC. Translating gives CASSQDLSSTRGTQYF. The rearrangement joins TRBV4-1 to TRBJ2-5; D possibly matches TRBD1 or TRBD2 (5 bases each). This CDR3 contains 16 residues. With 0 bases removed from V and 7 bases from J, the gap between germline ends came to 18 bases. Germline V gene data show CDR1 as MGHRA and CDR2 as YSYEKL.

V gene TRBV6-1 combines with J gene TRBJ2-5; the D gene is possibly TRBD2 (6 bases). V was pared by 3 bases and J by 3 bases, with 11 bases between. Germline CDR1 is MNHNS and CDR2 is SASEGT. The CDR3 runs to 14 residues. In nucleotides, the CDR3 is TGTGCCAGCAGTGACTATCCGGGAGAAGAGACCCAGTACTTC. Encoded protein: CASSDYPGEETQYF.

Here the CDR3 DNA reads TGTGCCAGCAGTGAAAATTTGGGACCCCGAAGGGGGACTGAAGCTTTCTTT. It yields the protein CASSENLGPRRGTEAFF. The V gene is TRBV2, the J gene TRBJ1-1; TRBD1 is a possible D gene (6 bases). The length of the CDR3 is 17 residues. CDR1 SNHLY and CDR2 FYNNEI come from the germline V gene. Trimming shortened V by 2 bases and J by 5 bases, and 21 bases separated the two germline ends. The whole variable domain, remainder taken from reference TRBV2 and TRBJ1-1, is EPEVTQTPSHQVTQMGQEVILRCVPISNHLYFYWYRQILGQKVEFLVSFYNNEISEKSEIFDDQFSVERPDGSNFTLKIRSTKLEDSAMYFCASSENLGPRRGTEAFFGQGTRLTVV.

The V call is TRBV9, the J call TRBJ1-2; tentatively, D is TRBD1 (6 bases). Trimming took 0 bases from V and 7 from J, leaving 13 bases between them. Per the germline V gene, CDR1 is SGDLS and CDR2 is YYNGEE. This CDR3 is 14 amino acids long. Written as DNA, the CDR3 is TGTGCCAGCAGCGTAGATAACAGGGCTTCTGGCTACACCTTC. This translates into CASSVDNRASGYTF.

The chain is built from TRBV7-9 and TRBJ2-5; 9 nucleotides align to TRBD1. The germline V gene encodes CDR1 SEHNR and CDR2 FQNEAQ (reference sequence). J was trimmed by 3 bases and V by 4 bases; bases with no gene match: 9. The CDR3 totals 16 residues. The chain's CDR3 is CASSSGTGLSKETQYF. CDR3 nucleotide sequence: TGTGCCAGCAGCTCCGGGACAGGGTTAAGCAAAGAGACCCAGTACTTC.

The V and J genes are TRBV18 and TRBJ2-7; 7 bases are a match to TRBD2. V gave up 2 bases and J gave up 0 bases; unmatched junction bases: 4. This CDR3 is built from 15 residues. Looked up from germline, CDR1 is KGHSH and CDR2 is LQKENI. CDR3 DNA: TGTGCCAGCTCACCAAACGGCGGGGGCTCCTACGAGCAGTACTTC. Protein: CASSPNGGGSYEQYF.

This sequence joins TRBV7-2 and TRBJ1-1; TRBD1 might be the D (5 bases). This CDR3 spans 15 amino acids. Trimming removed 5 bases at V and 4 bases at J, with 17 bases between. Germline values: CDR1 SGHTA, CDR2 FQGNSA. CDR3 protein: CASSPWGRVGTEAFF. CDR3 DNA: TGTGCCAGCAGCCCCTGGGGCAGGGTCGGCACTGAAGCTTTCTTT.

V is TRBV9 and J is TRBJ2-1; a possible D gene is TRBD2 (6 bases). The CDR3 length is 15 residues. V was pared by 3 bases and J by 7 bases, with 17 bases between. CDR1 is SGDLS, CDR2 YYNGEE, per germline. The CDR3 DNA reads TGTGCCAGCAGCGCCAGCCTCGGGAGCGGTAATGAGCAGTTCTTC. Its translation: CASSASLGSGNEQFF.